The present T cell receptor beta chain was sequenced within a study of blood T cell repertoires in COVID-19. Source study methods: The authors estimated nucleated cell counts from reference gene primer amplification. Data came from immunoSEQ multiplex PCR; TCRdb stores just in-frame clones and leaves some out. V, J and clone size reflect that table, while D and trimming were determined from the DNA. This table has roughly 62,000 clones, approximately 84% appearing once. The CDR3 is made up of 16 amino acids. Trimming shortened V by 1 base and J by 0 bases, and 10 bases separated the two germline ends. Germline V gene data show CDR1 as GTSNPN and CDR2 as SVGIG (reference sequence).

This chain links TRBV30 with TRBJ1-6; unclear D gene. The sequenced material came from peripheral blood. This TCR was sampled from a man aged 60 to 75 with acute or convalescent COVID-19. CDR3 residues: CAWSAEKSSYNSPLHF. CDR3 nucleotides: TGTGCCTGGAGTGCCGAGAAGAGCTCCTATAATTCACCCCTCCACTTT.